This T cell receptor beta chain appears in the sequencing data of a study of cytomegalovirus exposure and HLA in healthy donors. A single count supports this clone. While unrecorded immune exposures were likely, the donors were nominally healthy when sampled. A multiplex PCR was run with 60 Vbeta primers and 13 Jbeta primers. Using immunoSEQ multiplex PCR, the repertoire was profiled, and TCRdb retains in-frame clones only, with some absent. The sample yields roughly 110,000 clones, roughly two thirds seen once. V was pared by 8 bases and J by 8 bases, with 21 bases between. This CDR3 spans 14 amino acids. Germline loops: CDR1 LNHNV, CDR2 YYDKDF (reference sequence).

The sequenced sample was PBMCs. V and J are TRBV15 and TRBJ1-2; a possible D gene is TRBD1 (6 bases). The sequence was collected from a female donor in good health and CMV-seronegative. The CDR3 region is CATGPGQSSWGYTF. CDR3 DNA: TGTGCCACCGGTCCGGGACAAAGCTCGTGGGGCTACACCTTC.